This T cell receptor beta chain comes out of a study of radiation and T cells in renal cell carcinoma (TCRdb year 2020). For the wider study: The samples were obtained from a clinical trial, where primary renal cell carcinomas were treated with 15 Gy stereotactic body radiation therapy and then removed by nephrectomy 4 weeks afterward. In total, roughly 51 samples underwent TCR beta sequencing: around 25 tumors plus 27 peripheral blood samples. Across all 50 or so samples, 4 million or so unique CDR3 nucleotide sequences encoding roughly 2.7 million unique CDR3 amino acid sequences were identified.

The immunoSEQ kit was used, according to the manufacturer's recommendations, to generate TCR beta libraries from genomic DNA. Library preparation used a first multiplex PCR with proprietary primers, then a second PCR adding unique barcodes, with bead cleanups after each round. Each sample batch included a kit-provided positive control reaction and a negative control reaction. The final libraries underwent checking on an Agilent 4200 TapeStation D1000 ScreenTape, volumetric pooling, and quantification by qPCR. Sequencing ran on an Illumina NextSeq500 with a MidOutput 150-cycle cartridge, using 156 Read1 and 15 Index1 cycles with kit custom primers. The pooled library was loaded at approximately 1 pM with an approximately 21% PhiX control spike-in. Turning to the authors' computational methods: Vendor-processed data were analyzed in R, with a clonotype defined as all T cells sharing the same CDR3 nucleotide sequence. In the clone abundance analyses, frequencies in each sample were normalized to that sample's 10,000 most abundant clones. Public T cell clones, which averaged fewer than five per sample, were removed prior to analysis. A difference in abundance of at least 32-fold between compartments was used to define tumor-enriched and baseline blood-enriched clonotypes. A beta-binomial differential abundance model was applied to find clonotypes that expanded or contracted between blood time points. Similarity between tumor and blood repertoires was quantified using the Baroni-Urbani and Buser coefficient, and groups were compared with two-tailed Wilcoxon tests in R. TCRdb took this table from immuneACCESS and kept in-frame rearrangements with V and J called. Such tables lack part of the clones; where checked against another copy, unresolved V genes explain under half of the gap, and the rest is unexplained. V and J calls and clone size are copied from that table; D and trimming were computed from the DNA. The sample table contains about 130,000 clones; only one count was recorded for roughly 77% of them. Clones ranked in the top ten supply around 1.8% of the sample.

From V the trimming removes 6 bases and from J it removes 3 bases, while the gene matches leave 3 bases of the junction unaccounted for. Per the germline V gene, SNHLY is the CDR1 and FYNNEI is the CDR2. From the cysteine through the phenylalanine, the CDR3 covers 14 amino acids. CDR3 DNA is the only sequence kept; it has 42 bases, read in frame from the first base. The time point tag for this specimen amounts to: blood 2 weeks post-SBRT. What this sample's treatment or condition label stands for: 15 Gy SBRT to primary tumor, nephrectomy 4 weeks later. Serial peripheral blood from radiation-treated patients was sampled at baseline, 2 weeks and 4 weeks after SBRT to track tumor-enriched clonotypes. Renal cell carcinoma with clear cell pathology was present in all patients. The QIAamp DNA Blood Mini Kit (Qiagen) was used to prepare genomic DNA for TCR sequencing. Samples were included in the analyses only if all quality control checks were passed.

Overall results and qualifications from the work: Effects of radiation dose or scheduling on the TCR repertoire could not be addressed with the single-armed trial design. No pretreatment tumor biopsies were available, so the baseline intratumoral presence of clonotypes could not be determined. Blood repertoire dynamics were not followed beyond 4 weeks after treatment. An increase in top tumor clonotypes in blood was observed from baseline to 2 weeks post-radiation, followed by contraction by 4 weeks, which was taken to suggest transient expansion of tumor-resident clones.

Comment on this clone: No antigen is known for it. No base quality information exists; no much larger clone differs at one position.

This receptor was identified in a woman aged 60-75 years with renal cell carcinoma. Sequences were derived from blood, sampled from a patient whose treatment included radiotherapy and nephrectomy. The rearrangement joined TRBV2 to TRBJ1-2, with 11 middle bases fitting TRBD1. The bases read TGTGCCAGCAGAGGGACAGGGGGATACTATGGCTACACCTTC. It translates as CASRGTGGYYGYTF.